This record concerns one T cell receptor (beta chain) sequence. The data derive from a study of OX40 agonist ivuxolimab in advanced cancers. Study in general: An agonistic anti-OX40 (CD134) antibody, ivuxolimab, was used to treat the patients.

V lost 1 base and J lost 5, with 12 bases in between. The CDR3 consists of 14 residues. Germline V gives CDR1 SGDLS, CDR2 YYNGEE. Assay used: immunoSEQ multiplex PCR; TCRdb lists only in-frame clones, some missing. The profile shows about 82,000 clones, roughly nine tenths of them singletons. This TCR was sampled from an adult with an advanced solid tumor such as melanoma, head and neck, liver or kidney cancer. The chain carries TRBV9 and TRBJ2-5; D is tentatively TRBD1 or TRBD2 (6 bases each). The sample consisted of CD4+ or CD8+ T cells sorted from blood, taken in a trial of the OX40 agonist ivuxolimab. The DNA of the CDR3 is TGTGCCAGCAGCGTAATGGGGGGCTTGGAGACCCAGTACTTC. It codes for CASSVMGGLETQYF.